The clone carrying this T cell receptor beta chain has more than one count but fewer than ten. Its target is unknown. This CDR3 contains 13 residues. Trimming took 6 bases from V and 4 from J, leaving 9 bases between them. TCRdb re-called the 5' RACE reads with MiXCR, one entry per CDR3 protein. This sample has about 88,000 distinct CDR3 sequences, with around a quarter found just once. The record originates from a study of T-cell memory formation after mild COVID-19. Whole-study results and caveats: There was no confirmation that second-wave clones peaking on day 37 were SARS-CoV-2 specific. A balance of CD4 and CD8 characterized clones contracting day 15 to 85, whereas later expanders leaned CD4+.

This sequence was found in a young man who had mild COVID-19 (a few samples of this study predate the infection). Cell type and time point are not known. The rearrangement links TRBV12-3 or TRBV12-4 to TRBJ2-2; weak D call: TRBD2 (5 bases). Sequencing used PBMCs or a T cell subset sorted from them (not recorded which). The CDR3 protein is CASRDTSTGELFF. Here the CDR3 DNA reads TGTGCCAGCAGAGACACTAGCACCGGGGAGCTGTTTTTT.